Listed below are T cell receptor beta chains from one sample, sequenced in a study of T cell responses to AZD1222 COVID-19 vaccine. Here immunoSEQ multiplex PCR was the method, and the copy in TCRdb shows in-frame clones only, minus some. The table shows roughly 100,000 clones, with 70% to 90% occurring only once. The material was peripheral blood, obtained on day 0 of AZD1222 vaccination. The receptor set was obtained from an adult in good health. The CDR3 runs from the conserved cysteine through the conserved F or W. A D gene is named only where the DNA matches it firmly. The size entry is marked missing in some rows and otherwise reads once, few, many or a size class.

v_call,clone_size,d_call,j_call,cdr3_nt,cdr3_aa
TRBV2,.,TRBD1,TRBJ2-5,TGTGCCAGCAGTCGGGACAGACAACAAGAGACCCAGTACTTC,CASSRDRQQETQYF
TRBV7-9,once,.,TRBJ1-3,TGTGCCAGCAGCTTACGCCTAAGGACAGTAACTGGAAACACCATATATTTT,CASSLRLRTVTGNTIYF
TRBV7-2,.,TRBD1,TRBJ1-2,TGTGCCAGCAGCTTCGGGACAGCTAACTATGGCTACACCTTC,CASSFGTANYGYTF
TRBV7-2,.,.,TRBJ1-1,TGTGCCAGCAGCTTAGGGGGTCGGGGAGGCACTGAAGCTTTCTTT,CASSLGGRGGTEAFF
TRBV5-4,.,TRBD1,TRBJ1-1,TGTGCCAGCAGCTTAGCCGGGACAGGGGGTCAAAAGGTAGCTTTCTTT,CASSLAGTGGQKVAFF
TRBV3-1/TRBV3-2,.,TRBD2,TRBJ2-1,TGTGCCAGCTCCCCCTCCGGGGGCGGGAGGGGGAATGAGCAGTTCTTC,CASSPSGGGRGNEQFF
TRBV7-9,.,.,TRBJ2-5,TGTGCCAGCAGCTCCGCCGGGGATCTCAGGGTCCAAGAGACCCAGTACTTC,CASSSAGDLRVQETQYF
TRBV5-6,.,.,TRBJ1-1,TGTGCCAGCAGCTTGGTGGGCAGGAACACTGAAGCTTTCTTT,CASSLVGRNTEAFF
TRBV21-1,.,.,TRBJ1-5,TGTGCCAGCAGCAAAGCTATGGGGCACGGGGGACAGGGAGTTTATAGCAATCAGCCCCAGCATTTT,CASSKAMGHGGQGVYSNQPQHF
TRBV7-9,.,.,TRBJ2-2,TGTGCCAGCAGCGTAAATATTAAACCGAACACCGGGGAGCTGTTTTTT,CASSVNIKPNTGELFF